Below are 27 T cell receptor beta chains sequenced from a single sample in a study of blood T cell repertoires in COVID-19. Produced via immunoSEQ multiplex PCR; TCRdb's table is partial and in-frame only. The data show tens of thousands of clones, with 70% to 85% seen just once and just over 8.5% held by the top ten. The sample comprised peripheral blood. The receptor source for this set is a man in his fifties or sixties with acute or convalescent COVID-19.

The chain couples TRBV29-1 to TRBJ2-7, with TRBD1 identical over 10 bases. Germline CDR1 SQVTM, CDR2 ANQGSEA. The CDR3 extends over 13 amino acids. Trimming cost V 3 bases and J 6 bases; bases outside gene matches: 5. CDR3 in amino acids: CSVDDRGLGEQYF. The CDR3 coding sequence is TGCAGCGTTGACGACAGGGGGCTAGGCGAGCAGTACTTC.

V is TRBV2 and J is TRBJ1-1; 9 bases align to TRBD1. V shed 6 bases and J 6 bases; nucleotides not matched to a gene: 8. CDR3 length equals 14 residues. The germline V gene encodes CDR1 SNHLY and CDR2 FYNNEI. CDR3 bases: TGTGCCAGCAGCGCTGGGACAGGGTCTGCTGAAGCTTTCTTT. It specifies CASSAGTGSAEAFF.

The rearrangement uses TRBV27 and TRBJ1-2; 7 positions match TRBD1. The CDR3 runs 14 residues. V gave up 4 bases and J gave up 8 bases; unmatched junction bases: 10. Per germline, CDR1 MNHEY and CDR2 SMNVEV (reference sequence). CDR3 DNA: TGTGCCAGCAGTTGGGCCCCAGGGGGAGAGGGCTACACCTTC. Translated: CASSWAPGGEGYTF.

Only one count was recorded for this clone. The chain has TRBV4-3 and TRBJ2-1; TRBD1 might be the D (6 bases). Trimming removed 0 bases at V and 3 bases at J, with 15 bases between. Germline lookup yields CDR1 LGHNA and CDR2 YSLEER. The CDR3 has 17 residues. In nucleotides, the CDR3 is TGCGCCAGCAGCCAAGATTATGTGGACAGAAACTACAATGAGCAGTTCTTC. This gives the protein CASSQDYVDRNYNEQFF.

The rearrangement joins TRBV12-3 or TRBV12-4 to TRBJ2-7; 7 bases align to TRBD2. The length of the CDR3 is 13 residues. Trimming removed 8 bases from V and 3 bases from J; junction bases left unmatched: 7. The CDR3 bases are TGTGCCAGCGGGCGGGGAGGGGACTACGAGCAGTACTTC. Amino acid sequence: CASGRGGDYEQYF.

The genes are TRBV30 and TRBJ1-6; TRBD1 matches at 7 bases. Germline V gives CDR1 GTSNPN, CDR2 SVGIG (reference sequence). J was trimmed by 9 bases and V by 2 bases; bases with no gene match: 4. The CDR3 covers 13 residues. This CDR3 is CAWSSQGSSPLHF. The CDR3 nucleotides are TGTGCCTGGAGTTCACAGGGGTCTTCACCCCTCCACTTT.

This clone was observed a single time. The chain combines TRBV29-1 with TRBJ1-4; the match to TRBD1 covers 12 bases. In germline, CDR1 is SQVTM, CDR2 ANQGSEA. V lost 5 bases and J lost 6; bases outside the gene matches: 10. This CDR3 is built from 16 residues. This CDR3 reads CSVTVPGQGADEKLFF. CDR3 bases: TGCAGCGTTACTGTCCCGGGACAGGGGGCTGATGAAAAACTGTTTTTT.

The chain employs TRBV6-5 and TRBJ2-3; 13 bases are a match to TRBD2. Unmatched junction bases numbered 6, after V lost 3 bases and J lost 6 bases. Looked up from germline, CDR1 is MNHEY and CDR2 is SVGAGI. This CDR3 has 16 amino acids. This CDR3 reads CASSYGTSGAGDTQYF. CDR3 nucleotide sequence: TGTGCCAGCAGTTATGGGACTAGCGGGGCAGGTGATACGCAGTATTTT.

The V call is TRBV19, the J call TRBJ1-1; D perhaps matches TRBD1 (6 bases). Trimming removed 2 bases at V and 2 bases at J, with 9 bases between. This CDR3 contains 14 residues. Germline CDR1 and CDR2: LNHDA and SQIVND (reference sequence). CDR3 sequence: CASSITGRNTEAFF. In DNA, the CDR3 is TGTGCCAGTAGTATAACAGGGAGAAACACTGAAGCTTTCTTT.

This clone has a single count. The chain carries TRBV7-6 and TRBJ2-3, with 9 bases fitting TRBD2. With 4 bases clipped from V and 4 bases from J, the junction kept 9 bases outside the gene matches. Looked up from germline, CDR1 is SGHVS and CDR2 is FNYEAQ. This CDR3 is built from 16 residues. The CDR3 sequence: CASSSLAGESADTQYF. As DNA, the CDR3 is TGTGCCAGCAGCTCCTTAGCGGGGGAGAGCGCAGATACGCAGTATTTT.

This CDR3 reads CASSTGTGWDQPQHF. The CDR3 DNA is TGTGCCAGTAGTACAGGGACAGGGTGGGATCAGCCCCAGCATTTT. The J gene is TRBJ1-5, the V gene TRBV19; TRBD1 matches at 9 bases. Germline lookup yields CDR1 LNHDA and CDR2 SQIVND (reference sequence). Trimming cost V 4 bases and J 5 bases; bases outside gene matches: 6. This CDR3 contains 15 residues.

This clone is a singleton in its sample. The V call is TRBV24-1, the J call TRBJ1-5; D is uncertain. V was pared by 4 bases and J by 7 bases, with 10 bases between. Germline V gene sequence: CDR1 KGHDR, CDR2 SFDVKD. The CDR3 sequence is 13 residues long. In DNA, the CDR3 is TGTGCCACCAGTGACATAGGGAGCCAGCCCCAGCATTTT. Translated: CATSDIGSQPQHF.

The CDR3 loop is CASSQIEQGAIYF. The CDR3 nucleotides read TGCGCCAGCAGCCAAATAGAACAGGGAGCCATATATTTT. The rearrangement links TRBV4-1 to TRBJ1-3; D is perhaps TRBD1 (6 bases). CDR1 is MGHRA, CDR2 YSYEKL, per germline. This CDR3 is built from 13 residues. V was clipped by 2 bases and J by 11 bases, with 13 bases between them.

The V gene is TRBV5-6, the J gene TRBJ1-2, with D possibly matching TRBD1 (6 bases). Germline V lookup: CDR1 SGHDT, CDR2 YYEEEE. V was trimmed by 4 bases and J by 2 bases, leaving 9 bases between them. This CDR3 has 13 amino acids. In DNA, the CDR3 is TGTGCCAGCAGCGCCGGACAGAACTATGGCTACACCTTC. Amino acids: CASSAGQNYGYTF.

This chain connects TRBV6-6 to TRBJ1-1; D remains unclear. The CDR3 is 17 residues long. The V end lost 5 bases, the J end lost 1 base, and 20 bases lay between the germline ends. CDR1 is MNHNY and CDR2 is SVGAGI in the germline V gene (reference sequence). The CDR3 nucleotides are TGTGCCAGCAGTCTTACCGTCGGGTTCGCGGCGAACACTGAAGCTTTCTTT. Translated: CASSLTVGFAANTEAFF.

The chain links TRBV15 to TRBJ1-5, with no clear D. V was pared by 1 base and J by 5 bases, with 12 bases between. CDR1 LNHNV and CDR2 YYDKDF come from the germline V gene (reference sequence). CDR3 length: 15 residues. CDR3 sequence (DNA): TGTGCCACCAGCAGAGCCAGGAGGAACGATCAGCCCCAGCATTTT. Translating gives CATSRARRNDQPQHF. The whole variable domain, filled in from reference TRBV15 and TRBJ1-5, reads DAMVIQNPRYQVTQFGKPVTLSCSQTLNHNVMYWYQQKSSQAPKLLFHYYDKDFNNEADTPDNFQSRRPNTSFCFLDIRSPGLGDTAMYLCATSRARRNDQPQHFGDGTRLSIL.

The chain employs TRBV3-1 (or the pseudogene TRBV3-2) and TRBJ2-5; TRBD2 agrees at 15 bases. The CDR3 sequence is 16 residues long. Trimming removed 5 bases from V and 2 bases from J; junction bases left unmatched: 3. Germline values: CDR1 LGHDT, CDR2 YNNKEL (reference sequence). The CDR3 protein is CASSVGLAGGQETQYF. CDR3 coding DNA: TGTGCCAGCAGCGTTGGACTAGCGGGGGGGCAAGAGACCCAGTACTTC.

The chain links TRBV9 to TRBJ2-7, with 10 positions matching TRBD1. Germline-derived CDR1 and CDR2 are SGDLS and YYNGEE. The CDR3 is made up of 15 amino acids. The V gene end was trimmed by 4 bases and the J gene end by 1 base; junction bases not matched to a gene: 5. CDR3 sequence: CASSSGTGVSYEQYF. The CDR3, as DNA: TGTGCCAGCAGCTCCGGGACAGGGGTTTCCTACGAGCAGTACTTC.

The CDR3 DNA follows: TGTGCCAGCAGCCAAGATCAGGGGCGTATTTCACCCCTCCACTTT. Encoded protein: CASSQDQGRISPLHF. The gene calls are TRBV3-1 (or the pseudogene TRBV3-2) and TRBJ1-6; D may be TRBD1 (6 bases). The V gene's germline CDR1 is LGHDT and CDR2 YNNKEL (reference sequence). The length of the CDR3 is 15 residues. Deletions cut 0 bases from V and 9 bases from J, with 12 bases between.

The chain is built from TRBV6-4 and TRBJ2-3, with 8 bases fitting TRBD2. CDR1 MRHNA and CDR2 SNTAGT come from the germline V gene. The CDR3 is 14 amino acids. Germline trimming cut 6 bases from V and 4 bases from J; bases unmatched to any gene: 6. CDR3 in DNA: TGTGCCAGCAGCGATAGCGGGGTGGCAGATACGCAGTATTTT. This translates into CASSDSGVADTQYF.

The gene calls are TRBV5-6 and TRBJ1-2; the match to TRBD1 covers 8 bases. The CDR3 extends over 13 amino acids. Per germline, CDR1 SGHDT and CDR2 YYEEEE. V lost 7 bases to trimming and J lost 4 bases; unmatched junction nucleotides: 6. CDR3 in DNA: TGTGCCAGCCTTAGACAGGGGACCTATGGCTACACCTTC. Its translation is CASLRQGTYGYTF.

This clone is labeled as medium-sized. The CDR3 sequence: CASSQGGVNTEAFF. The CDR3 DNA reads as TGTGCCAGCAGCCAAGGGGGGGTGAACACTGAAGCTTTCTTT. The chain carries TRBV13 and TRBJ1-1, with D perhaps TRBD1 (6 bases). Trimming shortened V by 5 bases and J by 0 bases, and 10 bases separated the two germline ends. The CDR3 sequence is 14 residues long. Germline values: CDR1 PRHDT, CDR2 FYEKMQ (reference sequence). The complete variable domain, with remaining parts taken from reference TRBV13 and TRBJ1-1, reads AAGVIQSPRHLIKEKRETATLKCYPIPRHDTVYWYQQGPGQDPQFLISFYEKMQSDKGSIPDRFSAQQFSDYHSELNMSSLELGDSALYFCASSQGGVNTEAFFGQGTRLTVV.

V and J are TRBV7-2 and TRBJ1-5; D possibly corresponds to TRBD1 (6 bases). The germline V gene encodes CDR1 SGHTA and CDR2 FQGNSA. The CDR3 sequence is 17 residues long. V gave up 6 bases and J gave up 7 bases, with 25 bases separating them. CDR3 in DNA: TGTGCCAGCAGTTCAACTACAGGGAAATTTGGTAAACAGCCCCAGCATTTT. Translating it yields CASSSTTGKFGKQPQHF.

This clone was counted a single time. The chain uses TRBV4-3 and TRBJ1-3; 7 bases match TRBD1. V lost 0 bases, J lost 8 bases, and 7 bases stayed unmatched. The CDR3 has 15 amino acids. Germline V gene data show CDR1 as LGHNA and CDR2 as YSLEER. The CDR3 nucleotides read TGCGCCAGCAGCCAAGATCGGGACAGTGTCGACACCATATATTTT. Translated, it gives CASSQDRDSVDTIYF.

This chain connects TRBV18 to TRBJ2-2; TRBD1 aligns across 9 bases. Trimming removed 2 bases from V and 4 bases from J; junction bases left unmatched: 2. CDR1 and CDR2 (germline): KGHSH, LQKENI. The length of the CDR3 is 15 residues. The CDR3 DNA reads TGTGCCAGCTCACCAGGGACAGGGTGCACCGGGGAGCTGTTTTTT. It specifies CASSPGTGCTGELFF.

The chain combines TRBV10-3 with TRBJ2-1; no firm D call. Trimming removed 4 bases at V and 6 bases at J, with 13 bases between. The CDR3 loop spans 14 amino acids. Per the germline V gene, CDR1 is ENHRY and CDR2 is SYGVKD. In DNA, the CDR3 is TGTGCCATCAGTGGACTCACCTTGTCCAATGAGCAGTTCTTC. This encodes CAISGLTLSNEQFF.

The chain is built from TRBV28 and TRBJ1-2, with a tentative D call TRBD1 (5 bases). Germline values: CDR1 MDHEN, CDR2 SYDVKM. V was shortened by 3 bases and J by 1 base, with 6 bases between the two germline ends. The CDR3 is made up of 13 amino acids. CDR3: CASSFQGNYGYTF. The CDR3 region has the DNA TGTGCCAGCAGTTTTCAGGGTAACTATGGCTACACCTTC.